This TCR beta chain was obtained from a study of radiation and T cells in renal cell carcinoma. Time point meaning: blood 2 weeks post-SBRT. Documented treatment: 15 Gy SBRT to primary tumor, nephrectomy 4 weeks later. Findings of the study overall: In blood, top tumor clones expanded by 2 weeks, shrinking by 4.

The CDR3 contains 14 residues. The germline CDR1 and CDR2 sequences are SGHNT and YYREEE (reference sequence). V gave up 0 bases and J gave up 8 bases, with 11 bases separating them. This table comes from immunoSEQ multiplex PCR, and its TCRdb copy is limited to in-frame clones, with some not included. This table has about 58,000 clones, around 80% appearing once. About this clone: Its target is not known.

The sequence came from a man in his 60s with renal cell carcinoma. The gene calls are TRBV5-4 and TRBJ1-4; D not certain. Sample: blood, taken from a patient whose treatment included radiotherapy and nephrectomy. Here the CDR3 reads CASSLGWPQEKLFF. CDR3 in DNA: TGTGCCAGCAGCTTGGGTTGGCCACAGGAAAAACTGTTTTTT.